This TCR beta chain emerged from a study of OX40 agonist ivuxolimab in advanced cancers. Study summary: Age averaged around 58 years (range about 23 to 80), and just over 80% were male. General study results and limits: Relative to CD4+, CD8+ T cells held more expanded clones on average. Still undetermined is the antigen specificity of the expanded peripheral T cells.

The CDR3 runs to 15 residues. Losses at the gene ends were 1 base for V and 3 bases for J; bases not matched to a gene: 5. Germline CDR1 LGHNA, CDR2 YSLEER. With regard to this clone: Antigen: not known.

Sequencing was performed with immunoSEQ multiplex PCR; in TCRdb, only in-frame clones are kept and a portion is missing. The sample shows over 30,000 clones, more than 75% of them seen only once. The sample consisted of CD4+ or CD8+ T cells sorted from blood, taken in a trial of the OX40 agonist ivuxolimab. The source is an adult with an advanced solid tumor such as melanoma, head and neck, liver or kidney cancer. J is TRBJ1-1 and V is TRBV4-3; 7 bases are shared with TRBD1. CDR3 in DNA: TGCGCCAGCAGCCAAGCCGGGACAGCCTACACTGAAGCTTTCTTT. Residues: CASSQAGTAYTEAFF.